This T cell receptor beta chain originates from a study of CD8+CD57+ T cells in acquired aplastic anemia. Study overall: Average DNA yield from sorted CD4+ and CD8+ cells was around 3 ug. Study-wide points: Patients were compared with controls for CD8+ Simpson's diversity, and no significant difference emerged.

This clonotype has a handful of counts. Its target is unknown. The template for TCR beta VDJ and CDR3 sequence profiling was genomic DNA. MiXCR, run by TCRdb on the reads, gives a single entry per CDR3 protein. The repertoire has around 140,000 distinct CDR3 sequences, about 40% of them found once; the top ten carry 8% to 8.5%. The CDR3 is 20 amino acids. CDR1 is LNHNV and CDR2 is YYDKDF in the germline V gene (reference sequence). V lost 0 bases and J 1 base, leaving 23 bases between the germline ends. Sequencing input: sorted CD4+, CD8+, or CD8+CD57+ T cells (not recorded which) from PBMCs. The rearrangement joins TRBV15 to TRBJ2-3; D is uncertain. This receptor was obtained from a human donor in good health, serving as a control. The CDR3 loop reads CATSRDGRLADPQGTDTQYF. The DNA for the CDR3 is TGTGCCACCAGCAGAGATGGGCGGCTGGCAGACCCCCAGGGCACAGATACGCAGTATTTT.